This entry concerns a single T cell receptor (beta chain). This specimen comes from a study of blood T cell repertoires in COVID-19. TCRdb's copy holds only in-frame clones and misses some; the assay was immunoSEQ multiplex PCR. The sample carries over 150,000 clones, roughly 90% recorded once. Germline V CDR1 and CDR2: SGHNT, YENEEA. This CDR3 region has 15 residues. Trimming shortened V by 3 bases and J by 3 bases, and 14 bases separated the two germline ends. Enrollees, about 18 to 89 years old, lived in about two dozen US areas. This TCR derives from a woman between 50 and 59 years old who had recovered from COVID-19. Sequenced input: PBMCs or T cells enriched from blood (not recorded which). The chain is built from TRBV11-3 and TRBJ2-5; weak D call: TRBD1 (6 bases). CDR3 coding DNA: TGTGCCAGCAGCTTTAGTTCCGGACAGAAAGAGACCCAGTACTTC. Encoded protein: CASSFSSGQKETQYF.